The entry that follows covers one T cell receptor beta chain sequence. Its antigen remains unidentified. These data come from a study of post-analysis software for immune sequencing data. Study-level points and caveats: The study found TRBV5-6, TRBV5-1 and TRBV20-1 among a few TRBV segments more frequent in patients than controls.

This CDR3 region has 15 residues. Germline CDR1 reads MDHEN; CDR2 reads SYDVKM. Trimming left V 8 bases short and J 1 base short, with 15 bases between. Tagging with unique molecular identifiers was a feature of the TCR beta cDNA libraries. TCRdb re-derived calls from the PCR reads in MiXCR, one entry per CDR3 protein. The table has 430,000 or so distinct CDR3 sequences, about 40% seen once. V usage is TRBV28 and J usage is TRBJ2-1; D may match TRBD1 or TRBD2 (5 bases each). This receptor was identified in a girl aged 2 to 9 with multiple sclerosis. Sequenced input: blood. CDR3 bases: TGTGCCAGCTTTGGCCGGGACCGGTCCTACAATGAGCAGTTCTTC. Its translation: CASFGRDRSYNEQFF.